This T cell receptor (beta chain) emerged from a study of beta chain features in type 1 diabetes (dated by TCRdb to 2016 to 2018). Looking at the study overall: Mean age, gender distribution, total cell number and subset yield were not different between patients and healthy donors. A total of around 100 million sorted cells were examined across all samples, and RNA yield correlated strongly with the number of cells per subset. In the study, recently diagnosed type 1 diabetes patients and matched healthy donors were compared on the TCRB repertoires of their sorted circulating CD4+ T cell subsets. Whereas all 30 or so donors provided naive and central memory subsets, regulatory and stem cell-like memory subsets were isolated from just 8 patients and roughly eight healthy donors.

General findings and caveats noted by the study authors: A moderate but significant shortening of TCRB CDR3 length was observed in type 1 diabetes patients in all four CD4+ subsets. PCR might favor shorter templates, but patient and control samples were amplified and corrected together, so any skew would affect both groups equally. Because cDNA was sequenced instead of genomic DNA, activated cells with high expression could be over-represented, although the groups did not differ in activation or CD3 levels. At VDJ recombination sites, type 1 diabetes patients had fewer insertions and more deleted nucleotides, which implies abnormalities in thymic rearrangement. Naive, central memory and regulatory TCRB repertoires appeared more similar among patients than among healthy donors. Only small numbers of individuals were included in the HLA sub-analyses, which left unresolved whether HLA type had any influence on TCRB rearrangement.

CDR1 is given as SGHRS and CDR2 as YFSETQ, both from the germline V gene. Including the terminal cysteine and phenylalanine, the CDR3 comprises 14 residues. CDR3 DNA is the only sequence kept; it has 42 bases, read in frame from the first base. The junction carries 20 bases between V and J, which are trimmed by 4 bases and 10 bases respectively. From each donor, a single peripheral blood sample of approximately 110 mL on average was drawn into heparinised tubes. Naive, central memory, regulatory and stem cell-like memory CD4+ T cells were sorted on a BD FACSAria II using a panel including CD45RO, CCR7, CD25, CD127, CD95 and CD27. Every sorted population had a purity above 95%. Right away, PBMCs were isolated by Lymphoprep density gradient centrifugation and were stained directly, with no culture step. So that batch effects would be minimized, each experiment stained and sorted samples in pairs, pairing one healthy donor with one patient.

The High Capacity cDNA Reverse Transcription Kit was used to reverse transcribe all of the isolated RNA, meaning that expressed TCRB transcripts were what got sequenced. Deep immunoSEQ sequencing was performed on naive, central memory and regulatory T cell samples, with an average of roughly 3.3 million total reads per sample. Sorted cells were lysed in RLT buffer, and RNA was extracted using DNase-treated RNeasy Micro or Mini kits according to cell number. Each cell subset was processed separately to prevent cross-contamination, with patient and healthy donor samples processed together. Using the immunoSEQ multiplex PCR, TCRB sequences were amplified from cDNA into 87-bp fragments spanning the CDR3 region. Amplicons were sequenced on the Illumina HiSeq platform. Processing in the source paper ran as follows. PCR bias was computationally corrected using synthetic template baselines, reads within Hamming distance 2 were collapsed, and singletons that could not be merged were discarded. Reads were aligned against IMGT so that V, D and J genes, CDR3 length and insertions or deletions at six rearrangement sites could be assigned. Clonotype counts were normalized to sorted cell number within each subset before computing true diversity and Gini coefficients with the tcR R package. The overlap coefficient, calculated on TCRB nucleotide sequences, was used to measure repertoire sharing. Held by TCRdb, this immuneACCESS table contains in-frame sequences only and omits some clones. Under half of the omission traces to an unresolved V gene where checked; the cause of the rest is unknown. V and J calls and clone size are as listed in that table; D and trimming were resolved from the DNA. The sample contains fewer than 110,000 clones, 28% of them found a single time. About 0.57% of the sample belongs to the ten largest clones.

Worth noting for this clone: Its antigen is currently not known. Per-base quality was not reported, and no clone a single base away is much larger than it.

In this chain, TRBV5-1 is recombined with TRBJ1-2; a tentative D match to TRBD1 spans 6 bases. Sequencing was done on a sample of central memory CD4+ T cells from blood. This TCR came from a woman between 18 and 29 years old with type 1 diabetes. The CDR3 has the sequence CASSETTGPLPYTF. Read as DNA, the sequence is TGCGCCAGCAGCGAGACGACAGGCCCCCTGCCCTACACCTTC.